This paragraph reports one T cell receptor beta chain. Antigen specificity is unknown. The data derive from a study of CD8 T cells in Susac syndrome. General study results and limits: As acknowledged by the study, its TCR sequencing and HLA analysis included a relatively small number of individuals.

The CDR3 extends over 14 amino acids. Germline V lookup: CDR1 DFQATT, CDR2 SNEGSKA (reference sequence). V lost 6 bases, J lost 5 bases, and 9 bases stayed unmatched. RNA totalling about 0.5 to 1 ug underwent reverse transcription with random hexamers. An immunoSEQ multiplex PCR amplified TCR beta CDR3 over 54 Vbeta and 13 Jbeta. TCRdb re-called the immunoSEQ multiplex PCR reads through MiXCR, storing one row per CDR3 protein. The sample carries 150,000 to 200,000 distinct CDR3 sequences, 93% recorded once. Matching for age and sex applied to the controls, who were healthy donors. The genes are TRBV20-1 and TRBJ2-7; TRBD1 aligns across 11 bases. The specimen was CD4+ T cells from PBMCs. This receptor was identified in a human donor in good health. The DNA of the CDR3 is TGCAGTGCGGAGAGAGGACAGGGGGCCGACGAGCAGTACTTC. It yields the protein CSAERGQGADEQYF.